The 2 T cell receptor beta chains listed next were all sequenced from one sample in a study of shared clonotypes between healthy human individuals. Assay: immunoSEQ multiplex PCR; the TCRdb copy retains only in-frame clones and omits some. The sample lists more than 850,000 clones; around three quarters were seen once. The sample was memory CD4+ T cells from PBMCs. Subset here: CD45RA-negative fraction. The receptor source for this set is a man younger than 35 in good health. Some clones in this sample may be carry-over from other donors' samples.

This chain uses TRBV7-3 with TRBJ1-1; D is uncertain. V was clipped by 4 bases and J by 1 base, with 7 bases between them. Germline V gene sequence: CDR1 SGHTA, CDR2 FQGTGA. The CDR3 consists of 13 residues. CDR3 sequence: CASSSAPNTEAFF. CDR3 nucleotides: TGTGCCAGCAGCTCGGCCCCGAACACTGAAGCTTTCTTT.

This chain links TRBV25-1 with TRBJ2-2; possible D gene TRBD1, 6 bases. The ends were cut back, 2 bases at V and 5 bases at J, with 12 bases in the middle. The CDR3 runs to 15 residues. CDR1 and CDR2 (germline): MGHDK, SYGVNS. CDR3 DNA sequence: TGTGCCAGCAGTGAAACAGGGATAACAACCGGGGAGCTGTTTTTT. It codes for CASSETGITTGELFF.